Below, one T cell receptor beta chain is given with its context. These data are taken from a study of breast tumors, draining lymph nodes, adjacent tissues. Axillary draining lymph nodes of breast cancer patients supplied the node samples. The CDR3 runs 14 residues. The V and J ends lost 4 bases and 8 bases respectively, with 15 bases between them. Germline CDR1 reads MDHEN; CDR2 reads SYDVKM. TCRdb itself ran the multiplex PCR reads through MiXCR, one entry per CDR3 protein. The sample carries roughly 80,000 distinct CDR3 sequences, 15% to 20% recorded once. Sample: axillary lymph node tissue. The clonotype comes from a female donor with breast cancer. Some clones in this sample may be carry-over from other donors' samples. V is TRBV28 and J is TRBJ2-1; the D gene is possibly TRBD1 (6 bases). CDR3 protein: CASSSTGQSDEQFF. As DNA, the CDR3 is TGTGCCAGCAGTTCTACAGGGCAGTCTGATGAGCAGTTCTTC.